One and the same sample provided the 6 T cell receptor beta chains below, sequenced in a study of technical replicates of blood from a handful of donors (dated by TCRdb to 2017 to 2019). Libraries were made using the immunoSEQ multiplex PCR assay. Entries here come from immuneACCESS through TCRdb and include only in-frame sequences with V and J called. Some clones fail to appear in such tables; in the studies checked, an unresolved V gene covers under half of the shortfall, and the cause of the remainder is unknown. The sample table contains tens of thousands of clones; only one count was recorded for around 89% of them. In total, the top ten clones hold 0.41% of the sample. The sequencing input was T cells isolated from PBMCs. These receptors were collected from a human donor in good health.

The chain couples TRBV19 to TRBJ1-5; TRBD1 might be the D (6 bases). CDR1 LNHDA and CDR2 SQIVND come from the germline V gene (reference sequence). This CDR3 is 15 amino acids long. Trimming shortened V by 5 bases and J by 3 bases, and 14 bases separated the two germline ends. The CDR3 DNA is TGTGCCAGTAGTGGAGTCAGGGGCTTCAATCAGCCCCAGCATTTT. The encoded protein is CASSGVRGFNQPQHF.

The V gene is TRBV2, the J gene TRBJ1-1; TRBD1 matches 7 bases. Trimming at V came to 10 bases and at J to 0 bases, leaving 5 bases not matched to a gene. The CDR3 contains 13 residues. CDR1 is SNHLY and CDR2 is FYNNEI in the germline V gene. Here the CDR3 reads CATGQDLNTEAFF. CDR3 coding DNA: TGTGCCACCGGACAGGACTTGAACACTGAAGCTTTCTTT. The whole variable domain, remainder taken from reference TRBV2 and TRBJ1-1, is EPEVTQTPSHQVTQMGQEVILRCVPISNHLYFYWYRQILGQKVEFLVSFYNNEISEKSEIFDDQFSVERPDGSNFTLKIRSTKLEDSAMYFCATGQDLNTEAFFGQGTRLTVV.

The chain carries TRBV29-1 and TRBJ2-1, with D hard to call. Germline V CDR1 and CDR2: SQVTM, ANQGSEA. This CDR3 is 16 amino acids long. V lost 1 base to trimming and J lost 4 bases, with 17 bases between them. The CDR3 sequence is CSVEGGSLSPYNEQFF. In DNA, the CDR3 is TGCAGCGTTGAAGGCGGCAGTTTATCCCCTTACAATGAGCAGTTCTTC.

J is TRBJ2-7 and V is TRBV29-1, with a weak D call TRBD1 (5 bases). The V gene's germline CDR1 is SQVTM and CDR2 ANQGSEA. CDR3 length: 14 amino acids. V lost 2 bases, J lost 2 bases, and 13 bases lay in between. CDR3 sequence (DNA): TGCAGCGTTGAACGACAGACAATTCCCTACGAGCAGTACTTC. It codes for CSVERQTIPYEQYF.

The chain links TRBV5-8 to TRBJ2-7; tentatively, D is TRBD2 (5 bases). The CDR3 has 14 amino acids. Germline V gene sequence: CDR1 SGHTS, CDR2 YDEGEE. The V end lost 3 bases, the J end lost 4 bases, and 14 bases lay between the germline ends. In DNA form, the CDR3 reads TGTGCCAGCAGCTCCACGGCGGGCTATTACGAGCAGTACTTC. Its protein product is CASSSTAGYYEQYF. Together with reference TRBV5-8 and TRBJ2-7, the CDR3 gives the full variable domain: EAGVTQSPTHLIKTRGQQATLRCSPISGHTSVYWYQQALGLGLQFLLWYDEGEERNRGNFPPRFSGRQFPNYSSELNVNALELEDSALYLCASSSTAGYYEQYFGPGTRLTVT.

The CDR3 nucleotides read TGTGCCAGCAGCTCCCTCTCCTACGAGCAGTACTTC. This sequence encodes CASSSLSYEQYF. This chain connects TRBV13 to TRBJ2-7; D remains unclear. The CDR3 runs 12 residues. Germline values: CDR1 PRHDT, CDR2 FYEKMQ (reference sequence). Trimming removed 4 bases at V and 0 bases at J, with 4 bases between.